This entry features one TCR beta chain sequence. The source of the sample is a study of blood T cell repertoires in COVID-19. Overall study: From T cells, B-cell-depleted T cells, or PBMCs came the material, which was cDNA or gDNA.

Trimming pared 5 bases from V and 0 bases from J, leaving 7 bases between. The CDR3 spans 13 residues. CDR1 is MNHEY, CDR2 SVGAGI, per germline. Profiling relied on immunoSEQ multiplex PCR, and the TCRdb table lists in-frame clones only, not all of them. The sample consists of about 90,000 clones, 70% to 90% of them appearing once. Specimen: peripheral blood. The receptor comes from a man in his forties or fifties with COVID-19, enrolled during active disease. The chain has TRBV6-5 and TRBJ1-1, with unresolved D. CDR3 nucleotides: TGTGCCAGCAGTAAAACAGTGAACACTGAAGCTTTCTTT. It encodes CASSKTVNTEAFF.